Following are 32 T cell receptor beta chains from one sample sequenced in a study of blood T cell repertoires in COVID-19. Clones were sequenced by immunoSEQ multiplex PCR, and TCRdb holds only the in-frame ones, with some missing. This sample yields approximately 270,000 clones, of which 85% to 90% are seen a single time; roughly 4.3% belongs to the top ten. The sample consisted of PBMCs or T cells enriched from blood (not recorded which). These receptors all stem from a woman aged 25 to 39 with acute COVID-19.

The gene calls are TRBV6-5 and TRBJ2-7; 9 bases agree with TRBD1. The CDR3 sequence is 16 residues long. Germline V lookup: CDR1 MNHEY, CDR2 SVGAGI. V shed 4 bases and J 0 bases; nucleotides not matched to a gene: 7. CDR3 residues: CASSSRGQGSSYEQYF. The DNA for the CDR3 is TGTGCCAGCAGTTCCCGGGGACAGGGAAGCTCCTACGAGCAGTACTTC.

The chain couples TRBV30 to TRBJ1-1; D is unresolved. The CDR3 covers 12 residues. Trimming pared 1 base from V and 3 bases from J, leaving 6 bases between. Germline CDR1 and CDR2: GTSNPN and SVGIG (reference sequence). The CDR3 DNA follows: TGTGCCTGGAGTGAGGGAGACACTGAAGCTTTCTTT. Its protein product is CAWSEGDTEAFF.

The chain employs TRBV2 and TRBJ2-2, with TRBD1 matching over 7 bases. This CDR3 has 14 amino acids. The germline V gene has CDR1 SNHLY and CDR2 FYNNEI. Trimming at V came to 3 bases and at J to 3 bases, leaving 1 base not matched to a gene. CDR3 loop: CASSEQGDTGELFF. CDR3 nucleotide sequence: TGTGCCAGCAGTGAGCAGGGGGACACCGGGGAGCTGTTTTTT.

This chain connects TRBV11-2 to TRBJ2-7; tentative D call: TRBD2 (5 bases). The V gene's germline CDR1 is SGHAT and CDR2 FQNNGV. Trimming stripped 5 bases from V and 2 bases from J, with 16 bases between. The CDR3 spans 15 residues. The CDR3 DNA reads TGTGCCAGCAGCCGACTATTCCCCGGCCCCTACGAGCAGTACTTC. Its translation: CASSRLFPGPYEQYF.

CDR3 sequence: CASSQDRDRLYEQYF. The CDR3 nucleotides are TGCGCCAGCAGCCAAGACCGGGACAGACTTTACGAGCAGTACTTC. The V and J genes are TRBV4-3 and TRBJ2-7; TRBD1 matches 7 bases. J was trimmed by 4 bases and V by 0 bases; bases with no gene match: 6. Germline CDR1 and CDR2: LGHNA and YSLEER. CDR3 size: 15 residues.

The J gene is TRBJ2-1, the V gene TRBV6-5; 10 nucleotides agree with TRBD2. Trimming cost V 8 bases and J 8 bases; bases outside gene matches: 12. From germline, CDR1 is MNHEY and CDR2 SVGAGI. The CDR3 is made up of 15 amino acids. CDR3 DNA sequence: TGTGCCAGCTCCAATGGGCTAGCGGGAGTGGATGAGCAGTTCTTC. As protein: CASSNGLAGVDEQFF.

The J gene is TRBJ2-1, the V gene TRBV7-2; no clear D. The CDR3 length is 15 residues. Germline CDR1 reads SGHTA; CDR2 reads FQGNSA. V gave up 5 bases and J gave up 5 bases, with 16 bases separating them. The CDR3 bases are TGTGCCAGCAGCCCGGCTAGTTATAAGAACAATGAGCAGTTCTTC. This translates into CASSPASYKNNEQFF.

The chain combines TRBV5-6 with TRBJ2-4; TRBD2 aligns across 10 bases. V lost 4 bases and J lost 8; bases outside the gene matches: 9. Germline V CDR1 and CDR2: SGHDT, YYEEEE. The length of the CDR3 is 15 residues. The CDR3 region has the DNA TGTGCCAGCAGCCTTCGAACTAGCGGGACGGACATTCAGTACTTC. This translates into CASSLRTSGTDIQYF.

The chain links TRBV28 to TRBJ1-1; D uncertain. The CDR3 is 12 residues long. Trimming stripped 2 bases from V and 7 bases from J, with 8 bases between. CDR1 MDHEN and CDR2 SYDVKM come from the germline V gene. The DNA for the CDR3 is TGTGCCAGCAGTTTAGGGAGATTTGAAGCTTTCTTT. Translating gives CASSLGRFEAFF.

The chain joins TRBV5-1 to TRBJ2-1, with 7 bases fitting TRBD2. Trimming cost V 2 bases and J 6 bases; bases outside gene matches: 8. Germline V CDR1 and CDR2: SGHRS, YFSETQ. This CDR3 spans 15 amino acids. DNA for the CDR3: TGCGCCAGCAGCTTCCAAAGCGGGATCAGCAATGAGCAGTTCTTC. Translating gives CASSFQSGISNEQFF.

The J gene is TRBJ2-3, the V gene TRBV24-1; perhaps TRBD2 as D (5 bases). This CDR3 spans 15 amino acids. The germline V and J ends were trimmed by 0 bases and 4 bases, with 10 bases remaining between them. Germline V lookup: CDR1 KGHDR, CDR2 SFDVKD. CDR3 amino acids: CATSDLRLASDTQYF. The CDR3 DNA is TGTGCCACCAGTGATTTGCGCCTAGCTTCAGATACGCAGTATTTT.

The V and J genes are TRBV11-2 and TRBJ1-3, with TRBD1 as a possible D gene (6 bases). V was trimmed by 3 bases and J by 0 bases, leaving 12 bases between them. The CDR3 is 16 residues long. CDR1 is SGHAT and CDR2 is FQNNGV in the germline V gene. CDR3 amino acids: CASSFQGHYSGNTIYF. CDR3 in DNA: TGTGCCAGCAGCTTCCAGGGACATTACTCTGGAAACACCATATATTTT.

V gene TRBV9 combines with J gene TRBJ2-1; 8 bases match TRBD1. The CDR3 runs 13 residues. Germline V gives CDR1 SGDLS, CDR2 YYNGEE. V was pared by 2 bases and J by 10 bases, with 5 bases of the junction left unmatched. The CDR3 DNA is TGTGCCAGCAGCGTCTCAGGGGGCACCGAGCAGTTCTTC. It specifies CASSVSGGTEQFF.

The rearrangement joins TRBV28 to TRBJ1-2, with 7 bases lining up with TRBD1. The junction had 5 bases not matched to a gene; V was cut back by 2 bases and J by 8 bases. There are 13 residues in the CDR3. Germline V CDR1 and CDR2: MDHEN, SYDVKM. The CDR3 bases are TGTGCCAGCAGTTTAGTAGGGGGCGTCGGCTACACCTTC. This codes for CASSLVGGVGYTF.

The gene calls are TRBV7-8 and TRBJ2-1; D possibly corresponds to TRBD1 (7 bases). The germline V gene has CDR1 SGHVS and CDR2 FQNEAQ. The CDR3 covers 14 residues. V was trimmed by 6 bases and J by 13 bases, leaving 22 bases between them. CDR3 in amino acids: CASRTGQASGVQFF. The CDR3, as DNA: TGTGCCAGCAGAACTGGACAGGCCTCGGGGGTTCAGTTCTTC.

The CDR3 DNA sequence: TGTGCCAGCAGTTTAAGACTAGCGGGAGACGACGAGCAGTACTTC. Its protein product is CASSLRLAGDDEQYF. V and J are TRBV27 and TRBJ2-7, with 12 positions matching TRBD2. Unmatched junction bases numbered 4, after V lost 2 bases and J lost 5 bases. Germline assignment: CDR1 MNHEY and CDR2 SMNVEV (reference sequence). This CDR3 region has 15 residues.

V gene TRBV28 combines with J gene TRBJ2-1; possible D gene TRBD1, 5 bases. The CDR3 consists of 14 residues. V was shortened by 5 bases and J by 3 bases, with 11 bases between the two germline ends. Germline V CDR1 and CDR2: MDHEN, SYDVKM. CDR3 sequence (DNA): TGTGCCAGCAGTGTGGGGCGGATCTACAATGAGCAGTTCTTC. It codes for CASSVGRIYNEQFF.

The chain employs TRBV5-1 and TRBJ1-2; 10 nucleotides match TRBD1. The CDR3 is 14 amino acids. CDR1 SGHRS and CDR2 YFSETQ come from the germline V gene. V lost 5 bases, J lost 6 bases, and 7 bases stayed unmatched. CDR3 DNA sequence: TGCGCCAGCAGTTTCTCCGGGACAGGGGATGGCTACACCTTC. Its protein is CASSFSGTGDGYTF.

The chain employs TRBV29-1 and TRBJ2-7, with TRBD1 as a possible D gene (7 bases). With 3 bases removed from V and 6 bases from J, the gap between germline ends came to 9 bases. Germline V CDR1 and CDR2: SQVTM, ANQGSEA. This CDR3 has 11 amino acids. CDR3 protein: CSVDRGVEQYF. The DNA for the CDR3 is TGCAGCGTTGACAGGGGGGTCGAGCAGTACTTC.

Only a few counts were recorded for this clone. The chain is built from TRBV9 and TRBJ1-4; a possible D gene is TRBD1 (6 bases). CDR3 length: 16 amino acids. Germline V gene lookup returns CDR1 SGDLS and CDR2 YYNGEE. V was shortened by 3 bases and J by 0 bases, with 12 bases between the two germline ends. CDR3 bases: TGTGCCAGCAGCGCCTCGGGACAAGCAACTAATGAAAAACTGTTTTTT. Its translation is CASSASGQATNEKLFF.

V and J are TRBV7-8 and TRBJ2-7, with a weak D call TRBD2 (6 bases). Germline CDR1 is SGHVS and CDR2 is FQNEAQ. The CDR3 has 15 amino acids. V dropped 7 bases and J dropped 0 bases, with 16 bases sitting between them. CDR3 residues: CASTQTGTSSYEQYF. The CDR3 nucleotides are TGTGCCAGCACCCAAACCGGGACTTCCTCCTACGAGCAGTACTTC.

The chain uses TRBV15 and TRBJ1-5, with a tentative D call TRBD1 (6 bases). The germline CDR1 and CDR2 sequences are LNHNV and YYDKDF (reference sequence). Trimming removed 5 bases from V and 3 bases from J, with 14 bases in between. This CDR3 region has 15 residues. CDR3 in DNA: TGTGCCACCAGCCCCCGACAGGTTCCCAATCAGCCCCAGCATTTT. Protein sequence: CATSPRQVPNQPQHF.

The chain links TRBV27 to TRBJ1-5; D gene uncertain. Germline CDR1 MNHEY, CDR2 SMNVEV (reference sequence). V was cut by 3 bases and J by 0 bases, with 9 bases left in between. This CDR3 is built from 15 residues. This CDR3 reads CASSFNGYSNQPQHF. The CDR3 bases are TGTGCCAGCAGTTTTAACGGGTATAGCAATCAGCCCCAGCATTTT.

The chain has TRBV24-1 and TRBJ1-5; TRBD1 might be the D (5 bases). CDR3 length: 15 amino acids. Germline V gene data show CDR1 as KGHDR and CDR2 as SFDVKD. The V end lost 4 bases, the J end lost 6 bases, and 15 bases lay between the germline ends. Here the CDR3 reads CATSDPTDSGQPQHF. Written as DNA, the CDR3 is TGTGCCACCAGTGACCCAACCGACAGTGGTCAGCCCCAGCATTTT.

The chain's CDR3 is CASSLGTSGPYEQYF. CDR3 DNA sequence: TGTGCCAGCAGCTTAGGGACTAGCGGCCCCTACGAGCAGTACTTC. The genes are TRBV7-2 and TRBJ2-7; 10 nucleotides match TRBD2. Trimming removed 1 base from V and 2 bases from J; junction bases left unmatched: 2. The germline V gene encodes CDR1 SGHTA and CDR2 FQGNSA. This CDR3 region has 15 residues.

This CDR3 reads CASSPGGNYEQYF. CDR3 bases: TGTGCCAGCAGTCCCGGAGGGAACTACGAGCAGTACTTC. The J gene is TRBJ2-7, the V gene TRBV6-2 or TRBV6-3, with D perhaps TRBD2 (6 bases). The V end was cut by 5 bases, the J end by 3 bases, with 11 bases between. This CDR3 spans 13 amino acids. Germline V gene sequence: CDR1 MNHEY, CDR2 SVGEGT.

This chain joins TRBV6-4 and TRBJ2-1, with 10 bases identical to TRBD2. Looked up from germline, CDR1 is MRHNA and CDR2 is SNTAGT. J gave up 8 bases and V 4 bases, and 5 bases lay outside the gene matches. This CDR3 comprises 14 residues. The CDR3 loop is CASSVASGSDEQFF. The DNA for the CDR3 is TGTGCCAGCAGTGTGGCTAGCGGGAGCGATGAGCAGTTCTTC.

This clone was counted only a few times. The V gene is TRBV5-4, the J gene TRBJ2-2; 10 nucleotides align to TRBD2. CDR1 is SGHNT, CDR2 YYREEE, per germline (reference sequence). The CDR3 contains 16 residues. The ends lost 0 bases at V and 6 bases at J; junction bases unmatched: 5. The CDR3 DNA sequence: TGTGCCAGCAGCTTGGGGACTAGCGGCATCGCCGGGGAGCTGTTTTTT. Protein product: CASSLGTSGIAGELFF.

The chain carries TRBV14 and TRBJ1-4, with 11 bases aligning to TRBD1. The CDR3 contains 14 residues. V was clipped by 5 bases and J by 7 bases; unmatched bases: 3. Germline CDR1 and CDR2: SGHDN and FVKESK. The CDR3 sequence is CASSSGTGGEKLFF. In DNA, the CDR3 is TGTGCCAGCAGCTCCGGGACAGGGGGTGAAAAACTGTTTTTT.

As for this clone: Other nucleotide sequences in the sample specify the same CDR3. The V call is TRBV5-1, the J call TRBJ1-5; 7 bases are a match to TRBD1. CDR3 length equals 13 residues. Losses at the gene ends were 4 bases for V and 5 bases for J; bases not matched to a gene: 3. Germline CDR1 is SGHRS and CDR2 is YFSETQ. CDR3 region: CASSRDSYQPQHF. The DNA of the CDR3 is TGCGCCAGCAGCAGGGACAGCTATCAGCCCCAGCATTTT.

This clone was seen a handful of times. One junction end disagrees with the germline gene, perhaps due to a read error. The genes are TRBV7-7 and TRBJ2-2, with 7 bases fitting TRBD1. The germline CDR1 and CDR2 sequences are SSHAT and FNYEAQ (reference sequence). This CDR3 region has 15 residues. CDR3 region: CASSQGQSNTGELFF. The CDR3, as DNA: TGTGCTAGCAGCCAGGGACAGTCGAACACCGGGGAGCTGTTTTTT.

The V gene is TRBV2, the J gene TRBJ2-1; D is possibly TRBD2 (6 bases). The CDR3 sequence is 16 residues long. The V gene lost 5 bases and the J gene lost 5 bases, with 19 bases spanning the gap. CDR1 is SNHLY, CDR2 FYNNEI, per germline. CDR3 sequence: CASSKTNSGGNNEQFF. The CDR3 DNA reads TGTGCCAGCAGTAAAACTAACAGCGGCGGGAACAATGAGCAGTTCTTC.